What follows are 12 T cell receptor beta chains derived from one specimen sequenced in a study of T-cell memory formation after mild COVID-19. TCRdb reprocessed the 5' RACE reads with MiXCR, giving one entry per CDR3 protein. The data contain approximately 250,000 distinct CDR3 sequences, over 15% of them singletons. Input material: PBMCs or a T cell subset sorted from them (not recorded which). These receptors all stem from a man younger than 30 who had mild COVID-19 (a few samples of this study predate the infection). Cell type and time point are not known.

V usage is TRBV29-1 and J usage is TRBJ1-2, with D perhaps TRBD1 (5 bases). The CDR3 loop spans 11 amino acids. V lost 6 bases and J 4 bases, leaving 9 bases between the germline ends. From germline, CDR1 is SQVTM and CDR2 ANQGSEA. This chain's CDR3 is CSVRQTYGYTF. CDR3 sequence (DNA): TGCAGCGTAAGACAGACCTATGGCTACACCTTC.

The chain joins TRBV4-1 to TRBJ1-2; TRBD1 agrees at 10 bases. Germline V lookup: CDR1 MGHRA, CDR2 YSYEKL. Losses at the gene ends were 0 bases for V and 7 bases for J; bases not matched to a gene: 8. The CDR3 contains 16 residues. This chain's CDR3 is CASSQDRRDRGAGYTF. The CDR3 nucleotides are TGCGCCAGCAGCCAAGATCGCAGGGACAGGGGCGCTGGCTACACCTTC.

A few counts support this clonotype. The chain links TRBV7-9 to TRBJ2-2, with D maybe TRBD1 (6 bases). The V gene's germline CDR1 is SEHNR and CDR2 FQNEAQ (reference sequence). CDR3 length: 14 residues. V was shortened by 2 bases and J by 3 bases, with 7 bases between the two germline ends. CDR3 sequence: CASSLWTDTGELFF. The CDR3 bases are TGTGCCAGCAGCTTATGGACAGACACCGGGGAGCTGTTTTTT. Based on the CDR3 plus reference TRBV7-9 and TRBJ2-2, the full variable domain is DTGVSQNPRHKITKRGQNVTFRCDPISEHNRLYWYRQTLGQGPEFLTYFQNEAQLEKSRLLSDRFSAERPKGSFSTLEIQRTEQGDSAMYLCASSLWTDTGELFFGEGSRLTVL.

Only a few counts were recorded for this clonotype. This chain connects TRBV4-3 to TRBJ2-7, with 10 bases fitting TRBD1. Looked up from germline, CDR1 is LGHNA and CDR2 is YSLEER. V was clipped by 4 bases and J by 2 bases; unmatched bases: 2. This CDR3 region has 14 residues. In DNA, the CDR3 is TGCGCCAGCAGCCGGGGGACAGGGGCCTACGAGCAGTACTTC. Protein sequence: CASSRGTGAYEQYF.

This clonotype was seen a few times. The chain couples TRBV4-2 to TRBJ2-7, with D uncertain. CDR1 and CDR2 (germline): LGHNA, YNFKEQ. The CDR3 has 14 amino acids. The V end was cut by 0 bases, the J end by 3 bases, with 9 bases between. The CDR3 DNA reads as TGTGCCAGCAGCCAAGATTTGGATTTCTACGAGCAGTACTTC. Its protein is CASSQDLDFYEQYF.

This clonotype was recorded a few times. The rearrangement links TRBV7-9 to TRBJ2-1; D is uncertain. CDR1 is SEHNR and CDR2 is FQNEAQ in the germline V gene (reference sequence). The CDR3 consists of 12 residues. CDR3 nucleotides: TGTGCAATGCAGAAGGAGTCCAATGAGCAGTTCTTC. This codes for CAMQKESNEQFF.

This clonotype was seen a handful of times. This chain joins TRBV5-1 and TRBJ1-2, with 12 bases lining up with TRBD1. The CDR3 sequence is 14 residues long. V lost 5 bases and J lost 6; bases outside the gene matches: 5. The germline V gene encodes CDR1 SGHRS and CDR2 YFSETQ. CDR3 sequence reads: CASRPGTGGDGYTF. CDR3 DNA: TGCGCCAGCAGGCCCGGGACAGGGGGCGATGGCTACACCTTC.

The J gene is TRBJ2-5, the V gene TRBV6-5; D not certain. V was shortened by 1 base and J by 2 bases, with 5 bases between the two germline ends. Germline V CDR1 and CDR2: MNHEY, SVGAGI. The CDR3 is made up of 13 amino acids. The CDR3 DNA follows: TGTGCCAGCAGTTACTGGGGACAAGAGACCCAGTACTTC. Amino acids: CASSYWGQETQYF.

The chain has TRBV12-5 and TRBJ2-1; perhaps TRBD2 as D (5 bases). The CDR3 length is 14 residues. The V end lost 4 bases, the J end lost 2 bases, and 9 bases lay between the germline ends. Germline-derived CDR1 and CDR2 are LGHNT and FRNRAP. CDR3 protein: CASGSGLAYNEQFF. CDR3 in DNA: TGTGCTAGTGGTTCCGGACTGGCCTACAATGAGCAGTTCTTC.

This clonotype was seen more than once but under ten times. The genes are TRBV7-8 and TRBJ1-2; D is uncertain. The V gene's germline CDR1 is SGHVS and CDR2 FQNEAQ. V was cut by 5 bases and J by 4 bases, with 11 bases left in between. The CDR3 has 13 amino acids. In DNA form, the CDR3 reads TGTGCCAGCAGCCCCCGGACGGCCTATGGCTACACCTTC. Its translation is CASSPRTAYGYTF.

This clonotype was counted a few times. This rearrangement joins TRBV11-2 to TRBJ1-2; D is undetermined. Trimming removed 1 base from V and 0 bases from J, with 6 bases in between. Germline values: CDR1 SGHAT, CDR2 FQNNGV. This CDR3 comprises 14 residues. The CDR3 region is CASSLGLANYGYTF. CDR3 bases: TGTGCCAGCAGCTTAGGTCTGGCTAACTATGGCTACACCTTC.

This clonotype was observed a handful of times. The gene calls are TRBV5-1 and TRBJ2-7; 9 bases align to TRBD2. The germline CDR1 and CDR2 sequences are SGHRS and YFSETQ. This CDR3 contains 14 residues. J was trimmed by 1 base and V by 5 bases; bases with no gene match: 4. The CDR3 DNA reads as TGCGCCAGCAGGCCGGGACTAGCTTCCTACGAGCAGTACTTC. Translating gives CASRPGLASYEQYF. Drawing the rest from reference TRBV5-1 and TRBJ2-7, the complete variable domain is KAGVTQTPRYLIKTRGQQVTLSCSPISGHRSVSWYQQTPGQGLQFLFEYFSETQRNKGNFPGRFSGRQFSNSRSEMNVSTLELGDSALYLCASRPGLASYEQYFGPGTRLTVT.